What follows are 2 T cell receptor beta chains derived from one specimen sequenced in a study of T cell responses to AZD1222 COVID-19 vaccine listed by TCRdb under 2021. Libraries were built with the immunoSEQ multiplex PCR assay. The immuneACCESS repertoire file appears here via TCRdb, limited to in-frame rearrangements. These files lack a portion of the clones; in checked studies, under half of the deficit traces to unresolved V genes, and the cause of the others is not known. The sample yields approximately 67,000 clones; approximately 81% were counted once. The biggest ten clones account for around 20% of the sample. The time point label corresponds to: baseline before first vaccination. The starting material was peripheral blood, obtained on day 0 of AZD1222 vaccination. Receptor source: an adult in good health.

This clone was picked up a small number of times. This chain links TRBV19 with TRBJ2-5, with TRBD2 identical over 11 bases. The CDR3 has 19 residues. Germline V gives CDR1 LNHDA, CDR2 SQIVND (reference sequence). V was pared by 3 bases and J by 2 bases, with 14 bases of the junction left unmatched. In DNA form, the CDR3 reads TGTGCCAGTAGTATTATCAGCGGTGGGCTAGCGGGGGGACAAGAGACCCAGTACTTC. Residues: CASSIISGGLAGGQETQYF.

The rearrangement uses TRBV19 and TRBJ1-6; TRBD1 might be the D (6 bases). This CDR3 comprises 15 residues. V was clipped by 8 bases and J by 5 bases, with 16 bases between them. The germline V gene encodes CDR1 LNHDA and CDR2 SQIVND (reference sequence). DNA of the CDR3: TGTGCCAGTTCCGAACAGGGCTGGGATAATTCACCCCTCCACTTT. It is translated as CASSEQGWDNSPLHF.